This record concerns one TCR beta chain sequence. Its antigen is unknown. The sample is drawn from a study of shared clonotypes between healthy human individuals. General study results and limits: Generation of non-shared clonotypes was less probable than generation of clonotypes shared by all four donors. An expected dependence of interdonor clonotype sharing on sequencing depth was noted.

Trimming left V 7 bases short and J 4 bases short, with 10 bases between. This CDR3 spans 12 amino acids. Germline V gene sequence: CDR1 SGHTA, CDR2 FQGNSA. Across several immunoSEQ plates, the genomic DNA of each subset was split evenly. Repertoires were generated with immunoSEQ multiplex PCR, while TCRdb's copy carries only in-frame clones and drops some. The repertoire holds approximately 940,000 clones, with 60% to 85% as singletons. The J gene is TRBJ1-2, the V gene TRBV7-2; D not resolved. Material for sequencing was memory CD4+ T cells sorted from blood. The sample's subset: CD45RA-negative fraction. This TCR came from a young man in good health. DNA for the CDR3: TGTGCCAGCACCTACAGCGGCTATGGCTACACCTTC. As protein: CASTYSGYGYTF.